This T cell receptor (beta chain) was documented in a study of blood T cell repertoires in COVID-19. Study overall: The United States, Italy and Spain supplied acute and convalescent COVID-19 samples. PBMCs, B-cell-depleted T cells, or T cells provided the cDNA or gDNA that made up the material.

This CDR3 has 11 amino acids. The germline gives CDR1 LNHDA, CDR2 SQIVND (reference sequence). Trimming removed 5 bases from V and 7 bases from J, with 7 bases in between. Per the study methods: Nucleated cell number was recorded as an estimate derived from reference gene primer amplification. Measured with immunoSEQ multiplex PCR; TCRdb has only the in-frame clones, and not every one. The V and J calls and clone size are taken from that table; D and trimming were inferred from the DNA. The data contain approximately 120,000 clones, almost 70% of them singletons. This clone was seen only once. This clonotype originated in a woman aged 70-85 years with acute or convalescent COVID-19. Specimen: peripheral blood. The chain joins TRBV19 to TRBJ2-3; tentatively, D is TRBD2 (6 bases). The CDR3: CASSLAYTQYF. The DNA of the CDR3 is TGTGCCAGTAGTCTAGCGTATACGCAGTATTTT.